This T cell receptor (beta chain) was identified in a study of T cell clones after liver transplantation. Study-wide context: TCRbeta sequencing after a pre-transplant mixed lymphocyte reaction identified graft-donor-reactive clones, later tracked in post-transplant blood. As an antigen-independent comparator, third-party-reactive TCRbeta sequences came from pre-transplant mixed lymphocyte reactions. Study-level findings and limits: Donor-reactive sequences fell more than third party-reactive ones, suggesting partial deletion.

Repertoires were generated with immunoSEQ multiplex PCR, while TCRdb's copy carries only in-frame clones and drops some. The sample yields about 74,000 clones, 75% to 90% seen once. Concerning this clone: Its cognate antigen is unknown.

CDR3 length: 11 amino acids. Per germline, CDR1 MNHNS and CDR2 SASEGT. Trimming stripped 6 bases from V and 7 bases from J, with 10 bases between. The chain employs TRBV6-1 and TRBJ2-7; D is unresolved. Sequenced here: CD4+ T cells from blood, sampled before liver transplant. This receptor was identified in a human donor who received a liver transplant. CDR3 coding DNA: TGTGCCAGCAGAGTAAACCAGGAGCAGTACTTC. Its translation is CASRVNQEQYF.